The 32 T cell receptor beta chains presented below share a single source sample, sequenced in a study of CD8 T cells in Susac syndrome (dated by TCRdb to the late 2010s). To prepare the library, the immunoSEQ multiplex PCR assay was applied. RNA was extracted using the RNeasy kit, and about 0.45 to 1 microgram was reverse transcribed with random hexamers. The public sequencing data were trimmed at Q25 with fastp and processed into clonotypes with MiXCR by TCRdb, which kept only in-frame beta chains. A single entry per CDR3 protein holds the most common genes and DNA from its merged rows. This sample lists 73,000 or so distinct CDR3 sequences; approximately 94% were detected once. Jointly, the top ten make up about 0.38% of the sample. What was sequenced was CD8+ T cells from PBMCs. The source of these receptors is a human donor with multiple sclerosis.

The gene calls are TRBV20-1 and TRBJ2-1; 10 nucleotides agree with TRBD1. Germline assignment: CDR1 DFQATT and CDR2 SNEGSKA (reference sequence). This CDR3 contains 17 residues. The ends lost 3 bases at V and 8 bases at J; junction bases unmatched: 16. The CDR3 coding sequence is TGCAGTGCTAGCCAGAGTCCGGGACAGGGGCAAGCTGATGAGCAGTTCTTC. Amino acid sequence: CSASQSPGQGQADEQFF.

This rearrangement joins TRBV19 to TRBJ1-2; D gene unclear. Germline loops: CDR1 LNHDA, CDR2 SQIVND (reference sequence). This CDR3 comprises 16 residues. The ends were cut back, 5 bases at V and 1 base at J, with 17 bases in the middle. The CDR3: CASSQWTEAFNYGYTF. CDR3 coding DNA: TGTGCCAGTAGTCAGTGGACGGAAGCGTTTAACTATGGCTACACCTTC.

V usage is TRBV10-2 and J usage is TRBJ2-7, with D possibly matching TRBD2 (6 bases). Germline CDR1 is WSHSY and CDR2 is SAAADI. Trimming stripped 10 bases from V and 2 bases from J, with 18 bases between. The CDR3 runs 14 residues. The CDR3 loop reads CATRGAGRPYEQYF. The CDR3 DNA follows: TGCGCCACCCGGGGTGCGGGGCGGCCCTACGAGCAGTACTTC.

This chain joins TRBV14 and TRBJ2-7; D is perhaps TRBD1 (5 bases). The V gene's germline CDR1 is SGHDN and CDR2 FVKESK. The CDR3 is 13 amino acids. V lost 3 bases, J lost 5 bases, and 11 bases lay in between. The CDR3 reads CASSHFQGNEQYF. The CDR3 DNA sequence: TGTGCCAGCAGCCATTTCCAGGGTAACGAGCAGTACTTC.

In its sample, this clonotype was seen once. The CDR3 DNA sequence: TGTGCCACCAGTGACGATACAGGGGGCTGGGAGACCCAGTACTTC. Protein: CATSDDTGGWETQYF. This sequence joins TRBV24-1 and TRBJ2-5; 9 nucleotides align to TRBD1. The CDR3 spans 15 residues. V lost 4 bases and J lost 5; bases outside the gene matches: 7. Germline CDR1 and CDR2: KGHDR and SFDVKD.

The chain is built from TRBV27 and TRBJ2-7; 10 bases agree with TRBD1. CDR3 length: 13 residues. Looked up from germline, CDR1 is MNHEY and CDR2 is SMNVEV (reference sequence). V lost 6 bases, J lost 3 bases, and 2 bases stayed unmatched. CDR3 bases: TGTGCCAGCAGCCGGACAGGGGGCTACGAGCAGTACTTC. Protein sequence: CASSRTGGYEQYF.

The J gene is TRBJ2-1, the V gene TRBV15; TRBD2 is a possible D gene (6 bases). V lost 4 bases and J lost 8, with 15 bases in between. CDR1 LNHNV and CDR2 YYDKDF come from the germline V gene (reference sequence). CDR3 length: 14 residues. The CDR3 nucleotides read TGTGCCACCAGCACAAGACGGACGGGGGATGAGCAGTTCTTC. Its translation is CATSTRRTGDEQFF.

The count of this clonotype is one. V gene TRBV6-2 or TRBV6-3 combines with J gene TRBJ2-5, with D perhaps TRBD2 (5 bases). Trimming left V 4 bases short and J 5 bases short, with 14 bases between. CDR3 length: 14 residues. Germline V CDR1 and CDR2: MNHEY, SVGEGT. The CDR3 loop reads CASSSFRDGETQYF. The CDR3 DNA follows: TGTGCCAGCAGTTCCTTCCGGGATGGCGAGACCCAGTACTTC.

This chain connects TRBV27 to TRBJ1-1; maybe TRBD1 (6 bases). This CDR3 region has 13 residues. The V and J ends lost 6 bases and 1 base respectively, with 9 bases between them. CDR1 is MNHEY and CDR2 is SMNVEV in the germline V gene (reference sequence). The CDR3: CASSRQENTEAFF. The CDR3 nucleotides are TGTGCCAGCAGCCGACAGGAGAACACTGAAGCTTTCTTT.

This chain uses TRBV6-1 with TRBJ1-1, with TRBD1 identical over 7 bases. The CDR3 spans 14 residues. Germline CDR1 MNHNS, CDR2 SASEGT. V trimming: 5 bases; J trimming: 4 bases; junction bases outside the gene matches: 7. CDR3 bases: TGTGCCAGCAGTTGGGTGACAGGGTCCACTGAAGCTTTCTTT. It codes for CASSWVTGSTEAFF.

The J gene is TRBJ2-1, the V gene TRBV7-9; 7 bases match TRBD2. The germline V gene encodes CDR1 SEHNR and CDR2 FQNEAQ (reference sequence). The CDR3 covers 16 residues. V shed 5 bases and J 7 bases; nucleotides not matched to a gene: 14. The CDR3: CASSLWAGVSKNEQFF. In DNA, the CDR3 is TGTGCCAGCAGCCTCTGGGCGGGAGTCTCCAAGAATGAGCAGTTCTTC.

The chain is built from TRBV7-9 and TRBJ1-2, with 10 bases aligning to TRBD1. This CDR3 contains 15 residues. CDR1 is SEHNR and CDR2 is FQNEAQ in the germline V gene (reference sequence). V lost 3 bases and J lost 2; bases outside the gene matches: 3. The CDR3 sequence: CASSLGDRGNYGYTF. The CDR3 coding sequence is TGTGCCAGCAGCTTGGGGGACAGGGGAAACTATGGCTACACCTTC.

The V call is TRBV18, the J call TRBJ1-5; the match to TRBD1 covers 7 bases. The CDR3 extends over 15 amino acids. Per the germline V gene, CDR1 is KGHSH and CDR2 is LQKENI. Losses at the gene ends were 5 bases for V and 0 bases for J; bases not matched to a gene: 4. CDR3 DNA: TGTGCCAGCTCAAGCTGGGACAGTAGCAATCAGCCCCAGCATTTT. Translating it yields CASSSWDSSNQPQHF.

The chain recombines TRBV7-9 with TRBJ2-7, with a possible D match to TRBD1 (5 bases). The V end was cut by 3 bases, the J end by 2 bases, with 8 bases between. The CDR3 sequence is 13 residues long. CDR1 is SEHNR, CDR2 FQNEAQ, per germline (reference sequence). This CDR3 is CASSFQGPYEQYF. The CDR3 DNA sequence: TGTGCCAGCAGCTTTCAGGGCCCCTACGAGCAGTACTTC. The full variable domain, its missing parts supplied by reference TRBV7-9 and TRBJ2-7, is DTGVSQNPRHKITKRGQNVTFRCDPISEHNRLYWYRQTLGQGPEFLTYFQNEAQLEKSRLLSDRFSAERPKGSFSTLEIQRTEQGDSAMYLCASSFQGPYEQYFGPGTRLTVT.

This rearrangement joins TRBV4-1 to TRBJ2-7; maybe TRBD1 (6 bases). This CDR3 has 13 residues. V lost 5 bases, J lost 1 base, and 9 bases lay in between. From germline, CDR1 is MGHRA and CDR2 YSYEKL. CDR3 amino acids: CASSFRGSYEQYF. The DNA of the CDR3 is TGCGCCAGCAGCTTCAGGGGTTCCTACGAGCAGTACTTC.

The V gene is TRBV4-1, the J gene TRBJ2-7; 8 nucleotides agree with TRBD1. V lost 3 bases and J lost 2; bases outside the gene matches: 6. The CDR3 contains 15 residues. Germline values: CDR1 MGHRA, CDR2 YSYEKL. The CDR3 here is CASSHAGTGPYEQYF. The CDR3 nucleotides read TGCGCCAGCAGCCACGCCGGGACAGGACCCTACGAGCAGTACTTC.

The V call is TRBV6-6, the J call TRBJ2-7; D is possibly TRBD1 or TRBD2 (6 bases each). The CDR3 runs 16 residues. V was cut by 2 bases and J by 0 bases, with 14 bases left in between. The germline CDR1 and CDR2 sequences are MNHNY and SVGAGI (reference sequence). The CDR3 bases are TGTGCCAGCAGTTACCAGGGGACTCCTAGCTCCTACGAGCAGTACTTC. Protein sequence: CASSYQGTPSSYEQYF.

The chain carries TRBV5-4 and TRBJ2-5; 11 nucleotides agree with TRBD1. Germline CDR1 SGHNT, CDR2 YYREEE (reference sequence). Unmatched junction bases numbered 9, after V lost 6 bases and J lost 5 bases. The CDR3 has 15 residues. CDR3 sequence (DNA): TGTGCCAGCAAACCTCGGACAGGGGGCAGTGAGACCCAGTACTTC. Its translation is CASKPRTGGSETQYF.

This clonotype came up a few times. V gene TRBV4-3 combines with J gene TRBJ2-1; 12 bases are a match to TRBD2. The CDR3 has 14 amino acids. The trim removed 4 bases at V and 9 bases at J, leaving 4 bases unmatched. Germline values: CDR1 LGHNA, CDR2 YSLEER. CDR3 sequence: CASSLGLAGSEQFF. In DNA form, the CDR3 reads TGCGCCAGCAGCCTCGGACTAGCGGGGAGTGAGCAGTTCTTC.

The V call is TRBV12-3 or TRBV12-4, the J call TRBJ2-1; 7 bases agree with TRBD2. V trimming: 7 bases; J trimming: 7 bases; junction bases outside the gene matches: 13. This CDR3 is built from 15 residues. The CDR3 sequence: CASTWVRESENEQFF. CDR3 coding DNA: TGTGCCAGCACCTGGGTGCGGGAGTCGGAAAATGAGCAGTTCTTC.

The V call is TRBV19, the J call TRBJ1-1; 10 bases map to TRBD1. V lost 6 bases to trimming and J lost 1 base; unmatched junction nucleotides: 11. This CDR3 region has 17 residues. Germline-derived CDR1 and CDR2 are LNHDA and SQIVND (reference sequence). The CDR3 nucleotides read TGTGCCAGTAGGTACCGGAGAGGACAGGGGGAGAACACTGAAGCTTTCTTT. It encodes CASRYRRGQGENTEAFF.

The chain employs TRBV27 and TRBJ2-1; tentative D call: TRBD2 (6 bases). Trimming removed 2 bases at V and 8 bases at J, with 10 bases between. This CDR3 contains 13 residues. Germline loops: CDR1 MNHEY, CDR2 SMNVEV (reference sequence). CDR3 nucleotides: TGTGCCAGCAGTTTAAAGGAGGGAGATGAGCAGTTCTTC. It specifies CASSLKEGDEQFF.

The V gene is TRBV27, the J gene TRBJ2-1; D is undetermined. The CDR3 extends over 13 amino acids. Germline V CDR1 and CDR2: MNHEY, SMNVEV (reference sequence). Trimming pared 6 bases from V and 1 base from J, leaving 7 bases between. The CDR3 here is CASSPGSYNEQFF. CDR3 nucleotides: TGTGCCAGCAGCCCGGGTTCCTACAATGAGCAGTTCTTC.

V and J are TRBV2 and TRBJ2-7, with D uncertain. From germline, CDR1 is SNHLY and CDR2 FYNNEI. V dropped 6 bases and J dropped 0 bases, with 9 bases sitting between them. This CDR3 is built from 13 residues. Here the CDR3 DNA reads TGTGCCAGCAGGGTTCCTAGCTCCTACGAGCAGTACTTC. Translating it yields CASRVPSSYEQYF.

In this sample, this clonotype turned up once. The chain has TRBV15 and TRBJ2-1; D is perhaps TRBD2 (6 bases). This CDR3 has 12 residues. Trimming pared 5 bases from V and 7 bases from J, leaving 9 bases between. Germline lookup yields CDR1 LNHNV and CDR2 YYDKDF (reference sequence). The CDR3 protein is CATSPEGNEQFF. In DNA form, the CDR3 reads TGTGCCACCAGCCCGGAGGGGAATGAGCAGTTCTTC.

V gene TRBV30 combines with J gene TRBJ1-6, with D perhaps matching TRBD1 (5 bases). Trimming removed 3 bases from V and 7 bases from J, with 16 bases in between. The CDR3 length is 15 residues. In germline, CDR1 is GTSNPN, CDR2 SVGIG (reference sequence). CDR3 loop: CAWSAPGRRNSPLHF. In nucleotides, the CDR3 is TGTGCCTGGAGCGCACCGGGACGTAGGAATTCACCCCTCCACTTT. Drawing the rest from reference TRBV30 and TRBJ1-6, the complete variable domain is SQTIHQWPATLVQPVGSPLSLECTVEGTSNPNLYWYRQAAGRGLQLLFYSVGIGQISSEVPQNLSASRPQDRQFILSSKKLLLSDSGFYLCAWSAPGRRNSPLHFGNGTRLTVT.

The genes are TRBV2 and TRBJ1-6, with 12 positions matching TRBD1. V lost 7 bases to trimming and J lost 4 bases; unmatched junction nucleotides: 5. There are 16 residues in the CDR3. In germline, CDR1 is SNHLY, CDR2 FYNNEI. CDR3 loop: CASIGTGGLYNSPLHF. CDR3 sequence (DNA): TGTGCCAGCATCGGGACAGGGGGCCTTTATAATTCACCCCTCCACTTT.

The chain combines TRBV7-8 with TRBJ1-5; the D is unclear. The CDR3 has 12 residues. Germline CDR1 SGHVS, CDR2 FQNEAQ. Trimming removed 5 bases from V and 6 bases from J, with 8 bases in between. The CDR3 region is CASSPDGQPQHF. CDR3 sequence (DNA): TGTGCCAGCAGCCCGGACGGTCAGCCCCAGCATTTT.

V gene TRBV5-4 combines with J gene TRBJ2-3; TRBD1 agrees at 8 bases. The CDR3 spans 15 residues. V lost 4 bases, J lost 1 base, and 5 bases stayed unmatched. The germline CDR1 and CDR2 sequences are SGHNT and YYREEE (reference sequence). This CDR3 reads CASSVPGQGTDTQYF. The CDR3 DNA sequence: TGTGCCAGCAGCGTACCGGGACAGGGCACAGATACGCAGTATTTT.

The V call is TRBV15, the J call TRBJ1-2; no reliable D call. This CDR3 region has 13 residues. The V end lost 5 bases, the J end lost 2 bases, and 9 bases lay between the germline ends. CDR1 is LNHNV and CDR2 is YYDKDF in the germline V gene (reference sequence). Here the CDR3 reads CATSLRLNYGYTF. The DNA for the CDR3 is TGTGCCACCAGCCTCAGACTGAACTATGGCTACACCTTC. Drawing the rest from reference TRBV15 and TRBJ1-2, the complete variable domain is DAMVIQNPRYQVTQFGKPVTLSCSQTLNHNVMYWYQQKSSQAPKLLFHYYDKDFNNEADTPDNFQSRRPNTSFCFLDIRSPGLGDTAMYLCATSLRLNYGYTFGSGTRLTVV.

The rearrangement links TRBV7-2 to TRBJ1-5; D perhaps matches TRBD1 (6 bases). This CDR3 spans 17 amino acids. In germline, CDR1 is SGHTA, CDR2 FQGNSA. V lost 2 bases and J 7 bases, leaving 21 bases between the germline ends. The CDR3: CASSLLPRGASEQPQHF. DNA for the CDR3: TGTGCCAGCAGCTTACTTCCGAGGGGGGCATCGGAGCAGCCCCAGCATTTT.

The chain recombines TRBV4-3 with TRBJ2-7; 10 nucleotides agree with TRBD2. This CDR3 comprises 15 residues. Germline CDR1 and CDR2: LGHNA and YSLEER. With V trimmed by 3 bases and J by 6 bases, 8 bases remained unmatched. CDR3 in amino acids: CASSQTSGLRSEQYF. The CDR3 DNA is TGCGCCAGCAGCCAGACTAGCGGGCTAAGAAGCGAGCAGTACTTC.